Each of the 32 T cell receptor beta chains below was sequenced from the same sample in a study of CD8+ T cells in alopecia areata. Sequencing relied on a cDNA template that was reverse transcribed from extracted RNA. Sequencing used immunoSEQ multiplex PCR; TCRdb keeps in-frame clones, though not all of them. Of approximately 91,000 clones in the sample, roughly two fifths were seen once. Sequenced: CD4+ T cells sorted from blood. The source is a human donor with alopecia areata.

This chain's CDR3 is CSVALNGQLGPGYTF. CDR3 DNA: TGCAGCGTTGCATTGAACGGGCAGTTGGGGCCTGGCTACACCTTC. The genes are TRBV29-1 and TRBJ1-2, with D maybe TRBD1 (5 bases). Germline CDR1 SQVTM, CDR2 ANQGSEA. The ends were cut back, 4 bases at V and 7 bases at J, with 22 bases in the middle. The CDR3 is 15 residues long.

This chain connects TRBV29-1 to TRBJ2-2, with 13 bases identical to TRBD2. This CDR3 is built from 19 residues. V lost 6 bases to trimming and J lost 6 bases; unmatched junction nucleotides: 19. Germline CDR1 reads SQVTM; CDR2 reads ANQGSEA. As DNA, the CDR3 is TGCAGCGTCTTAGGACTAGCGGGAGATGGGACCACTCTTCCCGGGGAGCTGTTTTTT. The encoded protein is CSVLGLAGDGTTLPGELFF.

This clone was picked up a small number of times. The chain combines TRBV14 with TRBJ2-1, with D possibly matching TRBD1 (5 bases). The length of the CDR3 is 14 residues. CDR1 and CDR2 from the germline V gene are SGHDN and FVKESK. V was shortened by 4 bases and J by 7 bases, with 14 bases between the two germline ends. The CDR3 sequence is CASSPRVSVNEQFF. CDR3 DNA: TGTGCCAGCAGCCCCAGGGTGTCGGTAAATGAGCAGTTCTTC.

The chain couples TRBV18 to TRBJ1-1; D ambiguous. The germline V gene has CDR1 KGHSH and CDR2 LQKENI. The CDR3 has 13 residues. Between the trimmed V and J ends, which lost 3 bases and 10 bases, there was a span of 15 bases. The CDR3 DNA is TGTGCCAGCTCACCGGGGTTTGATTCTGGAGCTTTCTTT. Translated, it gives CASSPGFDSGAFF.

This clone turned up a few times. The genes are TRBV29-1 and TRBJ2-3; D is undetermined. The CDR3 totals 13 residues. V dropped 4 bases and J dropped 5 bases, with 13 bases sitting between them. Germline CDR1 SQVTM, CDR2 ANQGSEA. The CDR3 loop is CSVAVSWEDTQYF. The CDR3 nucleotides are TGCAGCGTTGCAGTGTCGTGGGAAGATACGCAGTATTTT.

This rearrangement joins TRBV29-1 to TRBJ2-1, with 7 bases lining up with TRBD2. Germline V lookup: CDR1 SQVTM, CDR2 ANQGSEA. V was clipped by 4 bases and J by 6 bases; unmatched bases: 6. The CDR3 contains 13 residues. The CDR3 DNA reads TGCAGCGTTGCAACCGGGACTACCAATGAGCAGTTCTTC. It specifies CSVATGTTNEQFF.

This clone was recorded only once. This chain links TRBV29-1 with TRBJ2-5; maybe TRBD1 (6 bases). Germline loops: CDR1 SQVTM, CDR2 ANQGSEA. The CDR3 is 13 residues long. The germline V and J ends were trimmed by 7 bases and 4 bases, with 16 bases remaining between them. The CDR3 region is CSETQGGGETQYF. Here the CDR3 DNA reads TGCAGCGAGACACAGGGCGGTGGAGAGACCCAGTACTTC.

CDR3 nucleotides: TGCACTTTAGCGGGAGGGCCAGATACGCAGTATTTT. It encodes CTLAGGPDTQYF. The chain recombines TRBV29-1 with TRBJ2-3; 11 nucleotides match TRBD2. This CDR3 has 12 residues. In germline, CDR1 is SQVTM, CDR2 ANQGSEA.

The genes are TRBV15 and TRBJ2-7; perhaps TRBD2 as D (6 bases). V gave up 0 bases and J gave up 3 bases, with 18 bases separating them. The CDR3 runs to 17 residues. Germline loops: CDR1 LNHNV, CDR2 YYDKDF (reference sequence). In nucleotides, the CDR3 is TGTGCCACCAGCAGAGATGGTGTGGGCGGCGGGGTCTACGAGCAGTACTTC. This translates into CATSRDGVGGGVYEQYF.

This clone was observed a handful of times. This chain joins TRBV19 and TRBJ2-2, with D possibly TRBD2 on 6 matching bases. V was pared by 2 bases and J by 5 bases, with 9 bases between. Germline-derived CDR1 and CDR2 are LNHDA and SQIVND (reference sequence). The CDR3 extends over 14 amino acids. The chain's CDR3 is CASSITGVTGELFF. The CDR3 DNA reads as TGTGCCAGTAGTATAACGGGAGTTACCGGGGAGCTGTTTTTT. The complete variable domain, with remaining parts taken from reference TRBV19 and TRBJ2-2, reads DGGITQSPKYLFRKEGQNVTLSCEQNLNHDAMYWYRQDPGQGLRLIYYSQIVNDFQKGDIAEGYSVSREKKESFPLTVTSAQKNPTAFYLCASSITGVTGELFFGEGSRLTVL.

This clone was observed a handful of times. The chain employs TRBV29-1 and TRBJ1-1; perhaps TRBD1 as D (5 bases). CDR1 and CDR2 from the germline V gene are SQVTM and ANQGSEA. Trimming took off 5 bases at V and 4 bases at J, with 17 bases between the two ends. CDR3 length: 14 residues. In DNA form, the CDR3 reads TGCAGCGTTATGACCACTCCGGGGGGCACTGAAGCTTTCTTT. It encodes CSVMTTPGGTEAFF.

This chain uses TRBV11-3 with TRBJ2-3; D possibly corresponds to TRBD2 (7 bases). This CDR3 has 16 residues. V was clipped by 4 bases and J by 6 bases, with 20 bases between them. The germline CDR1 and CDR2 sequences are SGHNT and YENEEA. CDR3 amino acids: CASSSPRGAVGDTQYF. The CDR3 DNA follows: TGTGCCAGCAGCTCCCCACGGGGGGCCGTCGGGGATACGCAGTATTTT.

The chain carries TRBV29-1 and TRBJ2-1; D remains unclear. Trimming pared 7 bases from V and 2 bases from J, leaving 9 bases between. CDR1 is SQVTM, CDR2 ANQGSEA, per germline. The CDR3 runs 12 residues. The DNA for the CDR3 is TGCAGCGGAGGACGCCCCTACAATGAGCAGTTCTTC. The encoded protein is CSGGRPYNEQFF.

This chain links TRBV29-1 with TRBJ2-5; either TRBD1 or TRBD2 may fit D (5 bases each). This CDR3 has 14 residues. Trimming took off 6 bases at V and 1 base at J, with 15 bases between the two ends. Germline V CDR1 and CDR2: SQVTM, ANQGSEA. The CDR3 nucleotides read TGCAGCGTGTGGGGGTCAGGGACCCAAGAGACCCAGTACTTC. It specifies CSVWGSGTQETQYF.

This clone was picked up a small number of times. The CDR3 bases are TGCGCCAGCAGCCAAACGGGCCAAGAGACCCAGTACTTC. Amino acid sequence: CASSQTGQETQYF. This chain connects TRBV23-1 to TRBJ2-5; no reliable D call. TRBV23-1 is an ORF; its function is uncertain. This CDR3 region has 13 residues. Trimming removed 6 bases at V and 1 base at J, with 9 bases between.

This clone has only a few counts. The chain couples TRBV7-2 to TRBJ2-5; D remains unclear. CDR1 and CDR2 (germline): SGHTA, FQGNSA. The CDR3 runs to 12 residues. V was trimmed by 5 bases and J by 5 bases, leaving 9 bases between them. CDR3 in amino acids: CASSLGVETQYF. As DNA, the CDR3 is TGTGCCAGCAGCCTAGGAGTCGAGACCCAGTACTTC.

This clone was picked up a small number of times. V is TRBV28 and J is TRBJ1-4, with D uncertain. The CDR3 runs to 16 residues. V gave up 5 bases and J gave up 0 bases, with 13 bases separating them. CDR1 MDHEN and CDR2 SYDVKM come from the germline V gene. For the CDR3, the DNA is TGTGCCAGCAGTCGAACGACACCCGCAACTAATGAAAAACTGTTTTTT. It is translated as CASSRTTPATNEKLFF.

A few counts support this clone. The chain joins TRBV19 to TRBJ1-1, with D maybe TRBD1 (6 bases). Deletions cut 5 bases from V and 6 bases from J, with 22 bases between. Germline V CDR1 and CDR2: LNHDA, SQIVND (reference sequence). This CDR3 has 16 residues. DNA for the CDR3: TGTGCCAGTAGTCACCCGGGGGGCAGTTCCACCTCTGAAGCTTTCTTT. This gives the protein CASSHPGGSSTSEAFF.

The chain combines TRBV2 with TRBJ1-5; D possibly corresponds to TRBD1 (5 bases). Trimming pared 6 bases from V and 1 base from J, leaving 7 bases between. The CDR3 spans 13 residues. The germline CDR1 and CDR2 sequences are SNHLY and FYNNEI. The CDR3 sequence: CASRGDSNQPQHF. The CDR3 nucleotides are TGTGCCAGCAGGGGGGACAGCAATCAGCCCCAGCATTTT.

The gene calls are TRBV28 and TRBJ1-1; D uncertain. The CDR3 is made up of 13 amino acids. CDR1 is MDHEN, CDR2 SYDVKM, per germline. V dropped 5 bases and J dropped 1 base, with 8 bases sitting between them. The CDR3 nucleotides are TGTGCCAGCAGTCGTCCTAGGAACACTGAAGCTTTCTTT. It is translated as CASSRPRNTEAFF.

The rearrangement uses TRBV19 and TRBJ1-1, with D maybe TRBD1 (6 bases). Germline-derived CDR1 and CDR2 are LNHDA and SQIVND (reference sequence). The CDR3 runs to 13 residues. Trimming cost V 7 bases and J 3 bases, with 12 bases left between them. The CDR3 reads CASKRDIHTEAFF. CDR3 in DNA: TGTGCCAGTAAAAGGGACATTCACACTGAAGCTTTCTTT.

This chain links TRBV30 with TRBJ2-5; 7 nucleotides align to TRBD2. V dropped 7 bases and J dropped 7; count of bases not matched to a gene: 15. The CDR3 covers 14 residues. Germline loops: CDR1 GTSNPN, CDR2 SVGIG (reference sequence). The CDR3 nucleotides are TGTGCCTTACGGGGGGAGGGACGGCTGGGGACCCAGTACTTC. Amino acid sequence: CALRGEGRLGTQYF.

The CDR3 protein is CASSYKGDRSDTQYF. The DNA for the CDR3 is TGTGCCAGCAGTTACAAGGGGGATAGGTCAGATACGCAGTATTTT. This chain connects TRBV6-6 to TRBJ2-3; D may be TRBD1 (6 bases). Germline loops: CDR1 MNHNY, CDR2 SVGAGI (reference sequence). Trimming took off 2 bases at V and 4 bases at J, with 13 bases between the two ends. CDR3 size: 15 residues.

The chain carries TRBV28 and TRBJ2-7; no reliable D call. Deletions cut 5 bases from V and 7 bases from J, with 9 bases between. CDR3 length equals 11 residues. Per germline, CDR1 MDHEN and CDR2 SYDVKM. CDR3 sequence: CASSPLEEQYF. The CDR3 DNA is TGTGCCAGCAGTCCCCTCGAGGAGCAGTACTTC.

This clone was counted only a few times. The chain uses TRBV25-1 and TRBJ2-2; tentative D call: TRBD1 (6 bases). The CDR3 loop spans 14 amino acids. Trimming shortened V by 8 bases and J by 3 bases, and 13 bases separated the two germline ends. From germline, CDR1 is MGHDK and CDR2 SYGVNS. The CDR3 loop reads CASGRDTHTGELFF. The DNA of the CDR3 is TGTGCCAGCGGCCGGGACACCCACACCGGGGAGCTGTTTTTT.

This clone showed up many times. The chain uses TRBV14 and TRBJ2-6; no clear D. Deletions cut 4 bases from V and 2 bases from J, with 9 bases between. The CDR3 spans 15 residues. CDR1 is SGHDN, CDR2 FVKESK, per germline. CDR3 bases: TGTGCCAGCAGCCCTCGGCTACCTGGGGCCAACGTCCTGACTTTC. Translation: CASSPRLPGANVLTF.

This clone appeared a few times. This chain connects TRBV30 to TRBJ2-7, with a possible D match to TRBD2 (5 bases). V lost 6 bases and J 4 bases, leaving 22 bases between the germline ends. Germline CDR1 GTSNPN, CDR2 SVGIG (reference sequence). The CDR3 spans 15 residues. The CDR3 spells CACVPGNNLLYEQYF. CDR3 bases: TGTGCCTGCGTCCCGGGGAACAACCTGTTATACGAGCAGTACTTC.

The genes are TRBV27 and TRBJ2-1; D call uncertain. The V end was cut by 4 bases, the J end by 5 bases, with 15 bases between. Germline V CDR1 and CDR2: MNHEY, SMNVEV (reference sequence). The CDR3 totals 15 residues. This chain's CDR3 is CASSSYGNSHNEQFF. As DNA, the CDR3 is TGTGCCAGCAGTTCTTATGGGAACAGCCACAATGAGCAGTTCTTC.

This clone turned up a few times. This CDR3 reads CASTTSGIYNEQFF. The DNA of the CDR3 is TGTGCCAGCACGACTAGCGGGATCTACAATGAGCAGTTCTTC. V is TRBV28 and J is TRBJ2-1; 11 bases are a match to TRBD2. Germline V gives CDR1 MDHEN, CDR2 SYDVKM. With V trimmed by 7 bases and J by 3 bases, 2 bases remained unmatched. The CDR3 spans 14 residues.

V is TRBV30 and J is TRBJ2-5; 7 positions agree with TRBD1. The CDR3 has 15 residues. Trimming at V came to 0 bases and at J to 3 bases, leaving 7 bases not matched to a gene. CDR1 GTSNPN and CDR2 SVGIG come from the germline V gene (reference sequence). CDR3: CAWSVRRGREETQYF. In DNA form, the CDR3 reads TGTGCCTGGAGTGTACGTAGGGGGCGTGAAGAGACCCAGTACTTC.

The chain is built from TRBV30 and TRBJ1-2; TRBD1 aligns across 12 bases. V lost 3 bases to trimming and J lost 6 bases; unmatched junction nucleotides: 2. The CDR3 runs 13 residues. From germline, CDR1 is GTSNPN and CDR2 SVGIG (reference sequence). CDR3 coding DNA: TGTGCCTGGAGAGGGACAGGGGGCCATGGCTACACCTTC. It translates to CAWRGTGGHGYTF.

Note on this clone: This sample includes further DNA sequences coding for the same CDR3. V is TRBV5-1 and J is TRBJ2-3; D is undetermined. This CDR3 spans 12 amino acids. Germline V gives CDR1 SGHRS, CDR2 YFSETQ. V gave up 4 bases and J gave up 3 bases, with 6 bases separating them. The CDR3 here is CASSLSTDTQYF. DNA of the CDR3: TGCGCCAGCAGCCTTTCAACAGATACGCAGTATTTT. The complete variable domain, with remaining parts taken from reference TRBV5-1 and TRBJ2-3, reads KAGVTQTPRYLIKTRGQQVTLSCSPISGHRSVSWYQQTPGQGLQFLFEYFSETQRNKGNFPGRFSGRQFSNSRSEMNVSTLELGDSALYLCASSLSTDTQYFGPGTRLTVL.